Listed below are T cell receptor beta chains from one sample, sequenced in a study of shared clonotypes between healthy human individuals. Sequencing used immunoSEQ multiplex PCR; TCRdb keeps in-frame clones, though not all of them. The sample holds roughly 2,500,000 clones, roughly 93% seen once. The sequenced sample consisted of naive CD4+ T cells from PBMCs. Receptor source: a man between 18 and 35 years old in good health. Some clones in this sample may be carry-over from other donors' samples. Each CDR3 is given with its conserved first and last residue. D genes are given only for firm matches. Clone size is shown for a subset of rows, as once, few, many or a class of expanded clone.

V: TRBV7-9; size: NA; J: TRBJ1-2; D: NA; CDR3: CASSQSTEYGYTF; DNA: TGTGCCAGCAGCCAGAGCACGGAATATGGCTACACCTTC
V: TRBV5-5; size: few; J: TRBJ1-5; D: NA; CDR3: CASSLASGGQPQHF; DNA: TGTGCCAGCAGCTTGGCCTCCGGGGGCCAGCCCCAGCATTTT
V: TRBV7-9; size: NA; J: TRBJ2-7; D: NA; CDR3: CASSEQVPQYF; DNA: TGTGCCAGCAGCGAACAGGTACCCCAGTACTTC
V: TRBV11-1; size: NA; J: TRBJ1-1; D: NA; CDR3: CASSFTWDTEAFF; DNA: TGTGCCAGCAGCTTCACTTGGGACACTGAAGCTTTCTTT
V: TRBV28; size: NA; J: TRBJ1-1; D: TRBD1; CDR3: CASSSPGQGGKTEAFF; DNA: TGTGCCAGCAGTTCCCCGGGACAGGGCGGGAAAACTGAAGCTTTCTTT
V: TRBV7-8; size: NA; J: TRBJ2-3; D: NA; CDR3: CASSSSGTSTDTQYF; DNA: TGTGCCAGCAGCTCCAGCGGAACTAGCACAGATACGCAGTATTTT
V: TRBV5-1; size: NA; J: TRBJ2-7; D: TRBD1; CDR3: CASSTTGISHEQYF; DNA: TGCGCCAGCAGCACGACAGGGATCAGCCACGAGCAGTACTTC
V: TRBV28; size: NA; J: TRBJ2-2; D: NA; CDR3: CASSLLAGAGVDGELFF; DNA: TGTGCCAGCAGTTTATTGGCAGGGGCCGGAGTGGACGGGGAGCTGTTTTTT
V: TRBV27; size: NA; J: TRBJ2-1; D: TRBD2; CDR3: CASSSPSGRGPYNEQFF; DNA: TGTGCCAGCAGTTCCCCCAGCGGGAGGGGGCCTTACAATGAGCAGTTCTTC
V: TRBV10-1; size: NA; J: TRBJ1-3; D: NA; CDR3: CASSVQVGYTIYF; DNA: TGCGCCAGCAGTGTACAGGTTGGTTACACCATATATTTT
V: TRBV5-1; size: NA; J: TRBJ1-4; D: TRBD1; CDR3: CASSISGGVGEKLFF; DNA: TGCGCCAGCAGCATTTCAGGGGGCGTAGGGGAAAAACTGTTTTTT
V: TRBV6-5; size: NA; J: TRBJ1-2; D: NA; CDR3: CASSTRTAYGYTF; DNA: TGTGCCAGCAGTACCCGGACAGCCTATGGCTACACCTTC
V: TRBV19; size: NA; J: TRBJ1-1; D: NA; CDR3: CASRSGEEWNTEAFF; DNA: TGTGCCAGTAGAAGCGGCGAGGAGTGGAACACTGAAGCTTTCTTT
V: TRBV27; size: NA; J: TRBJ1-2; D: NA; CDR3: CASSLNDGFNYGYTF; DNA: TGTGCCAGCAGTCTAAACGACGGATTTAACTATGGCTACACCTTC
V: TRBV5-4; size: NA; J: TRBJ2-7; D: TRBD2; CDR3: CASSLAGGGYEQYF; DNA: TGTGCCAGCAGCCTAGCGGGAGGAGGGTACGAGCAGTACTTC
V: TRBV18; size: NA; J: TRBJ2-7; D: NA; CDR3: CASSSQILRSGDAYEQYF; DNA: TGTGCCAGCTCATCCCAAATCCTTCGTTCCGGGGATGCCTACGAGCAGTACTTC
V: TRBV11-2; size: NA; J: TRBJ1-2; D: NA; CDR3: CASSSNAGRIIGGYGYTF; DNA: TGTGCCAGCAGCTCCAACGCGGGACGGATAATCGGAGGCTATGGCTACACCTTC
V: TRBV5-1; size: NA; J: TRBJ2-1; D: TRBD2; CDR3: CASSERDSYNEQFF; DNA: TGCGCCAGCAGTGAGCGGGACTCCTACAATGAGCAGTTCTTC
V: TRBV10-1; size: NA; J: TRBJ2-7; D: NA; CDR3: CASSESRGDSYEQYF; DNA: TGCGCCAGCAGTGAGTCAAGGGGGGACTCCTACGAGCAGTACTTC
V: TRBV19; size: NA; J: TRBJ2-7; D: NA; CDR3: CATALAGNSEQYF; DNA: TGTGCCACCGCGCTTGCGGGGAATAGCGAGCAGTACTTC
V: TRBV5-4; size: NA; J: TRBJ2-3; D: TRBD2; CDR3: CASSLAGTRISSTDTQYF; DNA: TGTGCCAGCAGCTTGGCAGGGACTAGGATATCTAGCACAGATACGCAGTATTTT
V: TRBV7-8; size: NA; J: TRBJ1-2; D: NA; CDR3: CASSLAETAYGYTF; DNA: TGTGCCAGCAGCTTAGCAGAGACAGCCTATGGCTACACCTTC
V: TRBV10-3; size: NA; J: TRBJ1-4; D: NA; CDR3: CAISDSTRQMEKLFF; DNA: TGTGCCATCAGTGATTCTACACGACAGATGGAAAAACTGTTTTTT
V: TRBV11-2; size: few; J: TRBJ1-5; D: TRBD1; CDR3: CASSFDRANQPQHF; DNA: TGTGCCAGCAGCTTCGACAGGGCTAATCAGCCCCAGCATTTT
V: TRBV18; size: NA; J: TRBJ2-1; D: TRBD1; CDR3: CASSPRDRGVNNEQFF; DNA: TGTGCCAGCTCACCCCGGGACAGGGGTGTGAACAATGAGCAGTTCTTC
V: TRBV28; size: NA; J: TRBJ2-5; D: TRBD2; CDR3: CASRLPPLQSGREETQYF; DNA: TGTGCCAGCAGACTCCCCCCCCTCCAGAGCGGGAGAGAAGAGACCCAGTACTTC
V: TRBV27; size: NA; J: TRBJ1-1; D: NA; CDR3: CASSPRRGNTEAFF; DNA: TGTGCCAGCAGTCCCAGGAGGGGGAACACTGAAGCTTTCTTT
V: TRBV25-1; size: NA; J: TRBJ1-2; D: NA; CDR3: CASSTQANYGYTF; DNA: TGTGCCAGCAGTACGCAGGCTAACTATGGCTACACCTTC
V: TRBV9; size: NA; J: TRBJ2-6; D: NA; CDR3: CASSSRRGGNREDLFGGANVLTF; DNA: TGTGCCAGCAGCTCCCGTAGGGGAGGTAACAGGGAGGACCTTTTCGGAGGGGCCAACGTCCTGACTTTC
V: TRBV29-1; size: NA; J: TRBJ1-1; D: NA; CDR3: CSVLRGLNTEAFF; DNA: TGCAGCGTTTTAAGGGGGTTGAACACTGAAGCTTTCTTT
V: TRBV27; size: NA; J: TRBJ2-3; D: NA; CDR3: CASSSFPRSADTQYF; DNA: TGTGCCAGCAGTTCGTTCCCCAGGTCCGCAGATACGCAGTATTTT
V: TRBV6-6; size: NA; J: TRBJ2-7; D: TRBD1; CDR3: CASSRTGGLYEQYF; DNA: TGTGCCAGCAGCCGGACAGGGGGCTTGTACGAGCAGTACTTC